These 20 T cell receptor beta chains came from one sample sequenced in a study of shared clonotypes between healthy human individuals. Assay used: immunoSEQ multiplex PCR; TCRdb lists only in-frame clones, some missing. Of around 2,000,000 clones in the sample, roughly 96% were seen once. Sequenced: naive CD4+ T cells sorted from blood. The subset here: CD45RA+ positively selected. The receptors derive from a man aged 18 to 29 in good health.

The chain uses TRBV2 and TRBJ2-1; D may be TRBD2 (6 bases). The CDR3 contains 16 residues. Germline V gene lookup returns CDR1 SNHLY and CDR2 FYNNEI. With 6 bases removed from V and 8 bases from J, the gap between germline ends came to 23 bases. This CDR3 is CASSKRAGLLGDEQFF. As DNA, the CDR3 is TGTGCCAGCAGCAAACGGGCGGGATTGTTAGGCGATGAGCAGTTCTTC.

The genes are TRBV19 and TRBJ1-1; tentatively, D is TRBD1 (5 bases). The CDR3 totals 16 residues. Per the germline V gene, CDR1 is LNHDA and CDR2 is SQIVND (reference sequence). With 7 bases removed from V and 3 bases from J, the gap between germline ends came to 21 bases. Here the CDR3 reads CASTNPRRGLDTEAFF. In nucleotides, the CDR3 is TGTGCCAGTACCAACCCTCGGAGGGGCTTGGACACTGAAGCTTTCTTT. Variable domain in full (rest from reference TRBV19 and TRBJ1-1): DGGITQSPKYLFRKEGQNVTLSCEQNLNHDAMYWYRQDPGQGLRLIYYSQIVNDFQKGDIAEGYSVSREKKESFPLTVTSAQKNPTAFYLCASTNPRRGLDTEAFFGQGTRLTVV.

This chain uses TRBV30 with TRBJ1-4, with TRBD1 matching over 8 bases. V shed 2 bases, J shed 8 bases, and the junction held 13 bases outside the gene matches. The CDR3 is 16 amino acids. CDR1 is GTSNPN and CDR2 is SVGIG in the germline V gene (reference sequence). As DNA, the CDR3 is TGTGCCTGGAGTCTGCTTTCAGGGGGCCCTGTGGAAAAACTGTTTTTT. Translating gives CAWSLLSGGPVEKLFF.

V and J are TRBV7-3 and TRBJ1-1, with D hard to call. V gave up 4 bases and J gave up 0 bases, with 6 bases separating them. This CDR3 has 13 residues. Germline lookup yields CDR1 SGHTA and CDR2 FQGTGA. The CDR3 sequence: CASSSNMNTEAFF. Written as DNA, the CDR3 is TGTGCCAGCAGCTCGAATATGAACACTGAAGCTTTCTTT.

CDR3 in amino acids: CASRGQLYSNQPQHF. The CDR3 DNA sequence: TGTGCCAGCAGGGGACAGTTATATAGCAATCAGCCCCAGCATTTT. The rearrangement links TRBV28 to TRBJ1-5, with 7 nucleotides matching TRBD1. Germline CDR1 MDHEN, CDR2 SYDVKM. The CDR3 sequence is 15 residues long. The junction had 5 bases not matched to a gene; V was cut back by 6 bases and J by 0 bases.

This rearrangement joins TRBV10-1 to TRBJ1-2; a possible D gene is TRBD1 (5 bases). This CDR3 is built from 14 residues. V was pared by 0 bases and J by 7 bases, with 12 bases between. The germline V gene has CDR1 WNHNN and CDR2 SYGVQD (reference sequence). The CDR3 spells CASSESRTGGGYTF. Here the CDR3 DNA reads TGCGCCAGCAGTGAGTCGCGGACCGGGGGTGGCTACACCTTC.

This clone appeared once. The J gene is TRBJ2-5, the V gene TRBV4-1; the D gene is possibly TRBD1 (6 bases). This CDR3 spans 14 amino acids. The germline V and J ends were trimmed by 3 bases and 3 bases, with 11 bases remaining between them. Germline CDR1 MGHRA, CDR2 YSYEKL. DNA for the CDR3: TGCGCCAGCAGCCATTACAGGGTAGAAGAGACCCAGTACTTC. Amino acids: CASSHYRVEETQYF.

This clone has a handful of counts. The chain carries TRBV7-2 and TRBJ1-2; a weak D match, TRBD1 (5 bases). V was trimmed by 5 bases and J by 4 bases, leaving 11 bases between them. This CDR3 has 13 residues. In germline, CDR1 is SGHTA, CDR2 FQGNSA. CDR3 amino acids: CASSTTVAYGYTF. The CDR3 nucleotides are TGTGCCAGCAGCACGACAGTTGCCTATGGCTACACCTTC.

CDR3 sequence reads: CASSLPRPGTHEQYF. For the CDR3, the DNA is TGTGCCAGCAGTTTACCCCGCCCGGGAACCCACGAGCAGTACTTC. The chain uses TRBV28 and TRBJ2-7, with D perhaps TRBD2 (5 bases). This CDR3 is 15 amino acids long. Germline CDR1 MDHEN, CDR2 SYDVKM. Trimming removed 2 bases from V and 5 bases from J, with 16 bases in between.

The rearrangement uses TRBV11-3 and TRBJ2-3; no definite D call. The germline gives CDR1 SGHNT, CDR2 YENEEA. The CDR3 has 15 residues. V dropped 1 base and J dropped 3 bases, with 11 bases sitting between them. The CDR3: CASSLGGSRTDTQYF. CDR3 nucleotide sequence: TGTGCCAGCAGCTTAGGCGGTAGCCGGACAGATACGCAGTATTTT.

The chain has TRBV4-1 and TRBJ2-7, with D hard to call. V lost 4 bases, J lost 2 bases, and 9 bases lay in between. This CDR3 comprises 13 residues. Germline V gene lookup returns CDR1 MGHRA and CDR2 YSYEKL. The CDR3 nucleotides are TGCGCCAGCAGCCCGAGATCTCCCTACGAGCAGTACTTC. It yields the protein CASSPRSPYEQYF.

This chain connects TRBV30 to TRBJ2-6; 10 nucleotides line up with TRBD1. Germline loops: CDR1 GTSNPN, CDR2 SVGIG (reference sequence). The CDR3 has 18 amino acids. The V and J ends lost 1 base and 2 bases, in that order; junction bases with no gene match: 8. The CDR3 nucleotides are TGTGCCTGGAGTGCTCAGGACAGGGGGTTACCTGGGGCCAACGTCCTGACTTTC. Translated, it gives CAWSAQDRGLPGANVLTF.

This clone was recorded at least ten times. Other DNA sequences of this sample code for an identical CDR3. The chain couples TRBV10-1 to TRBJ2-7, with 7 bases that match TRBD2. This CDR3 spans 13 amino acids. Unmatched junction bases numbered 6, after V lost 4 bases and J lost 6 bases. Germline CDR1 and CDR2: WNHNN and SYGVQD (reference sequence). CDR3 sequence (DNA): TGCGCCAGCAGTGGTCAGACGGGAGGCGAGCAGTACTTC. Its translation: CASSGQTGGEQYF.

This chain links TRBV2 with TRBJ1-1; 11 bases fit TRBD1. Germline V CDR1 and CDR2: SNHLY, FYNNEI. This CDR3 is built from 16 residues. Trimming cost V 5 bases and J 3 bases; bases outside gene matches: 8. The CDR3 sequence is CASSRGQGVGDTEAFF. The DNA for the CDR3 is TGTGCCAGCAGTAGGGGACAGGGGGTAGGGGACACTGAAGCTTTCTTT.

The chain is built from TRBV5-6 and TRBJ2-5; tentatively, D is TRBD1 (5 bases). Germline V gene lookup returns CDR1 SGHDT and CDR2 YYEEEE. Trimming pared 0 bases from V and 5 bases from J, leaving 11 bases between. The CDR3 loop spans 14 amino acids. CDR3 nucleotides: TGTGCCAGCAGCTTGGAGGGGCGCGGTGAGACCCAGTACTTC. Translating gives CASSLEGRGETQYF.

The chain combines TRBV5-6 with TRBJ2-7; 8 bases align to TRBD1. The V segment lost 3 bases and the J segment 5 bases; nucleotides outside the gene matches: 4. The CDR3 length is 13 residues. The V gene's germline CDR1 is SGHDT and CDR2 YYEEEE. Written as DNA, the CDR3 is TGTGCCAGCAGCTGGGGACAGGCGGACGAGCAGTACTTC. Amino acids: CASSWGQADEQYF. The complete variable domain, with remaining parts taken from reference TRBV5-6 and TRBJ2-7, reads DAGVTQSPTHLIKTRGQQVTLRCSPKSGHDTVSWYQQALGQGPQFIFQYYEEEERQRGNFPDRFSGHQFPNYSSELNVNALLLGDSALYLCASSWGQADEQYFGPGTRLTVT.

The chain employs TRBV5-6 and TRBJ2-7; D is unclear. The CDR3 extends over 13 amino acids. V gave up 0 bases and J gave up 11 bases, with 15 bases separating them. Germline CDR1 SGHDT, CDR2 YYEEEE. Written as DNA, the CDR3 is TGTGCCAGCAGCTTGGGGTCTAATGGGAAAGAGTACTTC. Protein sequence: CASSLGSNGKEYF.

This clone was seen a single time. The V call is TRBV2, the J call TRBJ2-7; 7 nucleotides match TRBD1. J was trimmed by 6 bases and V by 5 bases; bases with no gene match: 10. This CDR3 is 14 amino acids long. Germline assignment: CDR1 SNHLY and CDR2 FYNNEI. CDR3 loop: CASSRTGLQSEQYF. The CDR3 DNA sequence: TGTGCCAGCAGTAGGACAGGTCTCCAGTCCGAGCAGTACTTC.

V usage is TRBV20-1 and J usage is TRBJ1-2, with D hard to call. CDR1 DFQATT and CDR2 SNEGSKA come from the germline V gene (reference sequence). The CDR3 is 10 amino acids. The V end was cut by 1 base, the J end by 8 bases, with 5 bases between. The CDR3 sequence is CSARVKGYTF. The DNA for the CDR3 is TGCAGTGCTAGAGTAAAGGGCTACACCTTC.

This chain links TRBV10-3 with TRBJ1-2; TRBD1 is a possible D gene (6 bases). The CDR3 covers 14 residues. In germline, CDR1 is ENHRY, CDR2 SYGVKD. Trimming shortened V by 10 bases and J by 8 bases, and 23 bases separated the two germline ends. The CDR3 DNA sequence: TGTGCCACCGAAAGCAGGGGCCGCTCGGGGGGCTACACCTTC. It codes for CATESRGRSGGYTF.